One sample yielded the 8 T cell receptor beta chains listed below, sequenced in a study of CD8 T cells in Susac syndrome. Random hexamers were used to reverse transcribe 0.5 to 1 ug of RNA. TCRdb reprocessed the immunoSEQ multiplex PCR reads via MiXCR and lists one record per CDR3 protein. In the table there are 350,000 to 550,000 distinct CDR3 sequences, 85% to 90% of which are singletons. The material sequenced was CD8+ T cells from PBMCs. The receptors originated from a human donor with multiple sclerosis.

The chain is built from TRBV10-3 and TRBJ2-7, with a possible D match to TRBD1 (6 bases). Germline assignment: CDR1 ENHRY and CDR2 SYGVKD. V was pared by 0 bases and J by 2 bases, with 11 bases between. This CDR3 region has 15 residues. CDR3 coding DNA: TGTGCCATCAGTGAGTCGGGGGCCAGTACCTACGAGCAGTACTTC. It yields the protein CAISESGASTYEQYF.

This chain links TRBV27 with TRBJ2-2, with D maybe TRBD2 (6 bases). The ends were cut back, 2 bases at V and 5 bases at J, with 12 bases in the middle. The CDR3 is 15 residues long. Germline V lookup: CDR1 MNHEY, CDR2 SMNVEV (reference sequence). This CDR3 reads CASSLPGSSTGELFF. As DNA, the CDR3 is TGTGCCAGCAGTTTACCCGGGAGTTCTACCGGGGAGCTGTTTTTT.

Concerning this clonotype itself: The CDR3 does not close with the conserved phenylalanine or tryptophan, likely indicating a read error. The rearrangement uses TRBV5-5 and TRBJ2-3, with 7 nucleotides matching TRBD2. This CDR3 is built from 16 residues. Losses at the gene ends were 1 base for V and 0 bases for J; bases not matched to a gene: 5. Germline loops: CDR1 SGHKS, CDR2 YYEKEE (reference sequence). The CDR3 DNA sequence: TGTGCCAGCAGCTTGTGGATAGCGGGTAGCACAGATACGCAGTATCTT. It encodes CASSLWIAGSTDTQYL.

This rearrangement joins TRBV28 to TRBJ1-5; no clear D. This CDR3 has 13 amino acids. The germline V gene encodes CDR1 MDHEN and CDR2 SYDVKM. Trimming took 6 bases from V and 4 from J, leaving 10 bases between them. DNA for the CDR3: TGTGCCAGCAGCCCTCTGGAAAATCAGCCCCAGCATTTT. This sequence encodes CASSPLENQPQHF.

This clonotype was observed a single time. The chain employs TRBV27 and TRBJ2-3; unclear D gene. The CDR3 consists of 10 residues. V gave up 8 bases and J gave up 7 bases, with 7 bases separating them. The V gene's germline CDR1 is MNHEY and CDR2 SMNVEV (reference sequence). CDR3 DNA: TGTGCCAGCGGAGTAAATACGCAGTATTTT. Its translation is CASGVNTQYF.

The chain employs TRBV28 and TRBJ2-1; D uncertain. This CDR3 is 15 amino acids long. The germline CDR1 and CDR2 sequences are MDHEN and SYDVKM. V gave up 5 bases and J gave up 0 bases, with 11 bases separating them. CDR3 nucleotides: TGTGCCAGCAGTCTTCGGCCGAGCTCCTACAATGAGCAGTTCTTC. This gives the protein CASSLRPSSYNEQFF.

As DNA, the CDR3 is TGCAGTGCTAGAGATCCCCGGCGAGGATACAATGAGCAGTTCTTC. It specifies CSARDPRRGYNEQFF. The chain couples TRBV20-1 to TRBJ2-1; D is uncertain. This CDR3 contains 15 residues. V was clipped by 0 bases and J by 4 bases, with 13 bases between them. The germline CDR1 and CDR2 sequences are DFQATT and SNEGSKA (reference sequence).

In its sample, this clonotype was seen a few times. J is TRBJ2-1 and V is TRBV27; D possibly corresponds to TRBD2 (6 bases). V lost 6 bases and J 5 bases, leaving 11 bases between the germline ends. The CDR3 sequence is 13 residues long. The germline CDR1 and CDR2 sequences are MNHEY and SMNVEV (reference sequence). The CDR3 sequence: CASSGGSNNEQFF. In DNA form, the CDR3 reads TGTGCCAGCAGCGGGGGATCGAACAATGAGCAGTTCTTC.